The 18 T cell receptor beta chains below were found in one sample sequenced in a study of blood T cell repertoires in COVID-19. Profiling relied on immunoSEQ multiplex PCR, and the TCRdb table lists in-frame clones only, not all of them. The sample records fewer than 300,000 clones, around nine tenths being singletons. The sequencing input was PBMCs or T cells enriched from blood (not recorded which). Source of these receptors: a man aged 40-55 years who had recovered from COVID-19.

The table lists this clone with a few counts. In DNA form, the CDR3 reads TGCAGCTGGAGATCATCAGGGAATGTCGGTGAAGCTTTCTTT. This codes for CSWRSSGNVGEAFF. J is TRBJ1-1 and V is TRBV29-1, with D maybe TRBD1 (5 bases). The CDR3 spans 14 residues. Per the germline V gene, CDR1 is SQVTM and CDR2 is ANQGSEA. V dropped 8 bases and J dropped 7 bases, with 23 bases sitting between them.

This chain joins TRBV10-2 and TRBJ2-1, with 7 bases that match TRBD2. V shed 6 bases, J shed 3 bases, and the junction held 26 bases outside the gene matches. CDR1 is WSHSY, CDR2 SAAADI, per germline. CDR3 length equals 21 residues. CDR3 loop: CASRTDGLGYKWAGVYNEQFF. The CDR3 coding sequence is TGCGCCAGCAGAACCGATGGACTGGGATATAAGTGGGCGGGAGTCTACAATGAGCAGTTCTTC.

This sequence joins TRBV7-2 and TRBJ1-3, with 11 nucleotides matching TRBD1. The CDR3 has 14 residues. Germline V gives CDR1 SGHTA, CDR2 FQGNSA. With V trimmed by 5 bases and J by 7 bases, 4 bases remained unmatched. CDR3 residues: CASSARTGGNTIYF. CDR3 sequence (DNA): TGTGCCAGCAGCGCTAGGACAGGGGGCAACACCATATATTTT.

The chain uses TRBV5-4 and TRBJ2-2, with D maybe TRBD1 (6 bases). The CDR3 length is 16 residues. Germline V gene lookup returns CDR1 SGHNT and CDR2 YYREEE (reference sequence). Trimming took 4 bases from V and 0 from J, leaving 13 bases between them. The CDR3 DNA is TGTGCCAGCAGCCCCCGTTGGACAGCGAACACCGGGGAGCTGTTTTTT. It is translated as CASSPRWTANTGELFF.

The V call is TRBV12-5, the J call TRBJ1-4; D unresolved. The length of the CDR3 is 14 residues. Germline loops: CDR1 LGHNT, CDR2 FRNRAP. Trimming cost V 5 bases and J 4 bases, with 11 bases left between them. This chain's CDR3 is CASGDDGNNEKLFF. CDR3 DNA sequence: TGTGCTAGTGGTGACGACGGGAATAATGAAAAACTGTTTTTT.

This rearrangement joins TRBV28 to TRBJ1-2; tentative D call: TRBD1 (5 bases). Trimming pared 2 bases from V and 0 bases from J, leaving 7 bases between. The CDR3 runs to 14 residues. Germline-derived CDR1 and CDR2 are MDHEN and SYDVKM. CDR3 protein: CASSLQGANYGYTF. In nucleotides, the CDR3 is TGTGCCAGCAGTTTACAGGGTGCTAACTATGGCTACACCTTC.

The J gene is TRBJ2-5, the V gene TRBV12-5, with a possible D match to TRBD1 (5 bases). This CDR3 region has 15 residues. From germline, CDR1 is LGHNT and CDR2 FRNRAP. Trimming removed 1 base from V and 5 bases from J, with 14 bases in between. The CDR3 bases are TGTGCTAGTGGTTTGGGGTCAGGGCTTCTTGAGACCCAGTACTTC. This gives the protein CASGLGSGLLETQYF.

The chain employs TRBV18 and TRBJ2-7; D uncertain. CDR1 is KGHSH, CDR2 LQKENI, per germline. The germline V and J ends were trimmed by 4 bases and 3 bases, with 4 bases remaining between them. The CDR3 covers 11 residues. The CDR3 sequence is CASSQLYEQYF. CDR3 nucleotides: TGTGCCAGCTCACAACTCTACGAGCAGTACTTC.

This chain uses TRBV29-1 with TRBJ1-1, with D tentatively TRBD1 (5 bases). Germline loops: CDR1 SQVTM, CDR2 ANQGSEA. The CDR3 consists of 13 residues. V lost 1 base, J lost 1 base, and 7 bases lay in between. The CDR3 sequence: CSVEGQPNTEAFF. The CDR3 coding sequence is TGCAGCGTTGAAGGACAGCCGAACACTGAAGCTTTCTTT.

This rearrangement joins TRBV18 to TRBJ2-1; 7 bases agree with TRBD1. J gave up 10 bases and V 4 bases, and 1 base lay outside the gene matches. Germline V gene lookup returns CDR1 KGHSH and CDR2 LQKENI. This CDR3 is 11 amino acids long. In nucleotides, the CDR3 is TGTGCCAGCTCACTGGGACAGGAGCAGTTCTTC. Residues: CASSLGQEQFF.

The chain couples TRBV19 to TRBJ2-7, with 8 bases that match TRBD1. The CDR3 length is 14 residues. From germline, CDR1 is LNHDA and CDR2 SQIVND (reference sequence). J was trimmed by 7 bases and V by 8 bases; bases with no gene match: 13. CDR3 DNA sequence: TGTGCCAGTTCCCTCACCTGGACAGGGAAGGAGCAGTACTTC. Residues: CASSLTWTGKEQYF.

This clone has just a few counts. The rearrangement uses TRBV27 and TRBJ2-7; 8 bases are shared with TRBD2. V shed 2 bases, J shed 3 bases, and the junction held 15 bases outside the gene matches. The CDR3 sequence is 18 residues long. The germline V gene encodes CDR1 MNHEY and CDR2 SMNVEV (reference sequence). DNA of the CDR3: TGTGCCAGCAGTTTAGCCCCCCCTGGACTAGCCCTCAACTACGAGCAGTACTTC. Amino acid sequence: CASSLAPPGLALNYEQYF.

The V call is TRBV7-8, the J call TRBJ2-2; 13 bases fit TRBD2. Germline V gene data show CDR1 as SGHVS and CDR2 as FQNEAQ. Unmatched junction bases numbered 6, after V lost 1 base and J lost 1 base. The CDR3 is 19 amino acids. The CDR3 spells CASSLGMRLAGGNTGELFF. CDR3 DNA sequence: TGTGCCAGCAGCTTAGGGATGAGACTAGCGGGAGGGAACACCGGGGAGCTGTTTTTT.

V is TRBV4-1 and J is TRBJ1-1; 9 bases agree with TRBD1. Germline trimming cut 4 bases from V and 2 bases from J; bases unmatched to any gene: 8. The CDR3 extends over 16 amino acids. The germline gives CDR1 MGHRA, CDR2 YSYEKL. The CDR3 protein is CASSRTGGVGNTEAFF. CDR3 nucleotide sequence: TGCGCCAGCAGCCGTACAGGGGGCGTCGGAAACACTGAAGCTTTCTTT.

The V gene is TRBV3-1 (or the pseudogene TRBV3-2), the J gene TRBJ2-1; no clear D gene. With 1 base removed from V and 7 bases from J, the gap between germline ends came to 11 bases. This CDR3 has 14 residues. Germline V gene sequence: CDR1 LGHDT, CDR2 YNNKEL (reference sequence). The CDR3 region has the DNA TGTGCCAGCAGCCAAGTTCTTACATGGAATGAGCAGTTCTTC. The encoded protein is CASSQVLTWNEQFF.

The genes are TRBV4-3 and TRBJ2-7, with 11 bases fitting TRBD1. The length of the CDR3 is 16 residues. The germline V gene encodes CDR1 LGHNA and CDR2 YSLEER. The V segment lost 3 bases and the J segment 3 bases; nucleotides outside the gene matches: 7. The CDR3: CASSQTPGTGGYEQYF. CDR3 in DNA: TGCGCCAGCAGCCAGACCCCCGGGACAGGGGGCTACGAGCAGTACTTC.

V is TRBV12-5 and J is TRBJ1-1, with 7 bases identical to TRBD1. CDR1 and CDR2 from the germline V gene are LGHNT and FRNRAP. This CDR3 is built from 15 residues. V lost 0 bases and J lost 5; bases outside the gene matches: 6. CDR3 in amino acids: CASGLVRGRGTEAFF. DNA of the CDR3: TGTGCTAGTGGTTTGGTCAGGGGGAGAGGAACTGAAGCTTTCTTT.

With regard to this clone: Other DNA sequences in the same sample also yield this CDR3. The gene calls are TRBV5-4 and TRBJ2-7, with a possible D match to TRBD2 (6 bases). The CDR3 consists of 15 residues. V was clipped by 0 bases and J by 0 bases, with 10 bases between them. Germline-derived CDR1 and CDR2 are SGHNT and YYREEE (reference sequence). CDR3 coding DNA: TGTGCCAGCAGCTTGGGAGGACTAAGCTCCTACGAGCAGTACTTC. This codes for CASSLGGLSSYEQYF.